This section outlines one T cell receptor (beta chain) sequence together with its context. The source of the sample is a study of blood T cell repertoires in COVID-19. This CDR3 has 16 amino acids. The germline V gene encodes CDR1 SGHRS and CDR2 YFSETQ. Trimming took 0 bases from V and 5 from J; bases not matched to a gene: 7. The repertoire was sequenced with immunoSEQ multiplex PCR; TCRdb's copy has only in-frame clones and lacks some. The sample consists of 150,000 to 200,000 clones, about 79% of them appearing once. The chain joins TRBV5-1 to TRBJ1-4, with 7 bases fitting TRBD1. The sequence derives from a man aged 50-59 years who had recovered from COVID-19. Sequenced sample: PBMCs or T cells enriched from blood (not recorded which). This chain's CDR3 is CASSLGDSTGNEKLFF. CDR3 DNA: TGCGCCAGCAGCTTGGGGGATTCGACAGGGAATGAAAAACTGTTTTTT. The whole variable domain, remainder taken from reference TRBV5-1 and TRBJ1-4, is KAGVTQTPRYLIKTRGQQVTLSCSPISGHRSVSWYQQTPGQGLQFLFEYFSETQRNKGNFPGRFSGRQFSNSRSEMNVSTLELGDSALYLCASSLGDSTGNEKLFFGSGTQLSVL.